This T cell receptor (beta chain) was captured by sequencing in a study of vaccination and CD4 T cells after COVID-19. For the study at large: In culture, cells were exposed to overlapping spike peptides from SARS-CoV-2, HCoV-NL63, HCoV-OC43 and HCoV-229E.

An Oncomine TCR Beta short-read assay was used to sequence the DNA from cultured CD4+ T cells. Extraction of genomic DNA was performed on cultured CD4+ T cells. From the PCR reads, TCRdb called clonotypes with MiXCR, one entry per CDR3 protein. Among 7,000 to 9,500 distinct CDR3 sequences listed, 25% to 40% were seen once. With regard to this clonotype: The antigen remains unidentified.

In germline, CDR1 is SEHNR, CDR2 FQNEAQ (reference sequence). V lost 3 bases and J 0 bases, leaving 8 bases between the germline ends. The CDR3 is 14 amino acids. The treatment is: approximately nine-day PBMC culture with coronavirus spike peptide pools or control peptides (ViraFEST assay). Unexposed donor CD4+ T cells predated the COVID-19 pandemic, collected 2011-2018. The sequenced material came from CD4+ T cells from blood, cultured in vitro. This clonotype was sampled from a human donor in good health. The V gene is TRBV7-9, the J gene TRBJ1-1; no clear D. CDR3 nucleotides: TGTGCCAGCAGCTTTACCAGCTTGAACACTGAAGCTTTCTTT. Amino acids: CASSFTSLNTEAFF.